This TCR beta chain was found in a study of shared clonotypes between healthy human individuals. This CDR3 has 12 residues. V lost 5 bases and J 3 bases, leaving 9 bases between the germline ends. Germline CDR1 and CDR2: SQVTM and ANQGSEA. Concerning this clone: Its antigen is not identified.

Produced via immunoSEQ multiplex PCR; TCRdb's table is partial and in-frame only. The sample lists about 2.4 million clones, 93% seen once, with about 0.39% in the top ten. Study-level findings and limits: About 4.5% of naive CD4 clonotypes were common to a few donors.

Donors were healthy HIV-negative adults without recent acute infections or vaccinations. This sequence joins TRBV29-1 and TRBJ2-3, with a tentative D call TRBD1 (5 bases). Sequenced material: naive CD4+ T cells from PBMCs. The subset denotes: CD45RA+ positively selected. The TCR originated in a man between 18 and 35 years old in good health. Some clones in this sample may be carry-over from other donors' samples. DNA for the CDR3: TGCAGCGTTCGCAAGGGGACAGATACGCAGTATTTT. As protein: CSVRKGTDTQYF.